The 26 T cell receptor beta chains below come from one sample, sequenced in a study of cytomegalovirus exposure and HLA in healthy donors. With 60 Vbeta and 13 Jbeta primers, the PCR was carried out. The protocol was immunoSEQ multiplex PCR, while the TCRdb copy is restricted to in-frame clones and leaves out a portion. The repertoire holds about 210,000 clones, with under 85% as singletons. What was sequenced was PBMCs. The receptors originated from a woman aged 50 to 60 in good health and CMV-seropositive.

V is TRBV7-3 and J is TRBJ2-3; 12 positions agree with TRBD1. The CDR3 runs 15 residues. V lost 6 bases to trimming and J lost 6 bases; unmatched junction nucleotides: 7. Germline values: CDR1 SGHTA, CDR2 FQGTGA. CDR3 in DNA: TGTGCCAGCAGGTCCGGGACAGGGGGCTGGGATACGCAGTATTTT. Translated, it gives CASRSGTGGWDTQYF.

CDR3 amino acids: CASSPPGGGGSYEQYF. CDR3 sequence (DNA): TGTGCCAGTAGTCCCCCGGGCGGGGGGGGCTCCTACGAGCAGTACTTC. The chain couples TRBV19 to TRBJ2-7, with TRBD2 identical over 9 bases. CDR1 and CDR2 (germline): LNHDA, SQIVND (reference sequence). The CDR3 consists of 16 residues. J gave up 0 bases and V 5 bases, and 8 bases lay outside the gene matches.

The chain has TRBV5-1 and TRBJ2-1; TRBD2 agrees at 12 bases. This CDR3 has 20 residues. The V gene end was trimmed by 0 bases and the J gene end by 1 base; junction bases not matched to a gene: 11. CDR1 and CDR2 (germline): SGHRS, YFSETQ. DNA for the CDR3: TGCGCCAGCAGCTTGGGGGGGACTAGCGGGTTTCTCAATTCCTACAATGAGCAGTTCTTC. Protein: CASSLGGTSGFLNSYNEQFF.

The chain combines TRBV6-1 with TRBJ2-4, with D maybe TRBD1 (6 bases). This CDR3 region has 17 residues. V dropped 2 bases and J dropped 1 base, with 15 bases sitting between them. Looked up from germline, CDR1 is MNHNS and CDR2 is SASEGT. CDR3 protein: CASSETQGMAAKNIQYF. The DNA for the CDR3 is TGTGCCAGCAGTGAAACGCAGGGGATGGCGGCCAAAAACATTCAGTACTTC.

This rearrangement joins TRBV7-2 to TRBJ1-3, with TRBD1 matching over 8 bases. The germline V gene encodes CDR1 SGHTA and CDR2 FQGNSA. V shed 5 bases, J shed 3 bases, and the junction held 9 bases outside the gene matches. The CDR3 length is 16 residues. In DNA, the CDR3 is TGTGCCAGCAGCAGGATTCGAACAGGGGGTGGAAACACCATATATTTT. Amino acids: CASSRIRTGGGNTIYF.

CDR3 sequence (DNA): TGTGCCAGCAGTCCCCAAGCCTGGGAAGCTTTCTTT. This codes for CASSPQAWEAFF. The chain couples TRBV2 to TRBJ1-1; no clear D. V lost 5 bases and J 8 bases, leaving 12 bases between the germline ends. The CDR3 spans 12 residues. The germline gives CDR1 SNHLY, CDR2 FYNNEI.

This chain connects TRBV11-2 to TRBJ1-1, with TRBD1 matching over 7 bases. This CDR3 is 13 amino acids long. CDR1 SGHAT and CDR2 FQNNGV come from the germline V gene. Germline trimming cut 3 bases from V and 7 bases from J; bases unmatched to any gene: 5. The CDR3 loop reads CASSLSRDSEAFF. The CDR3 DNA reads as TGTGCCAGCAGCTTGAGTAGGGACAGTGAAGCTTTCTTT.

This chain links TRBV27 with TRBJ2-1, with unresolved D. Between the trimmed V and J ends, which lost 6 bases and 3 bases, there was a span of 3 bases. There are 11 residues in the CDR3. Germline-derived CDR1 and CDR2 are MNHEY and SMNVEV (reference sequence). CDR3 sequence (DNA): TGTGCCAGCAGCCACTACAATGAGCAGTTCTTC. Protein: CASSHYNEQFF.

The V and J genes are TRBV6-5 and TRBJ2-7; D is possibly TRBD2 (6 bases). V dropped 2 bases and J dropped 5 bases, with 13 bases sitting between them. CDR3 size: 14 residues. From germline, CDR1 is MNHEY and CDR2 SVGAGI. This CDR3 reads CASSYNSGRNEQYF. The DNA of the CDR3 is TGTGCCAGCAGTTACAACTCGGGGAGGAACGAGCAGTACTTC.

The V call is TRBV2, the J call TRBJ1-1; 8 bases are shared with TRBD1. The germline gives CDR1 SNHLY, CDR2 FYNNEI. CDR3 length: 15 amino acids. The ends lost 7 bases at V and 4 bases at J; junction bases unmatched: 11. CDR3 amino acids: CASTRGGTGGTEAFF. The CDR3 DNA reads as TGTGCCAGCACCAGAGGCGGGACAGGCGGCACTGAAGCTTTCTTT.

The V call is TRBV5-1, the J call TRBJ2-1; tentative D call: TRBD2 (6 bases). The CDR3 totals 15 residues. From germline, CDR1 is SGHRS and CDR2 YFSETQ. V lost 5 bases, J lost 0 bases, and 12 bases lay in between. CDR3 residues: CASRYGGSSYNEQFF. As DNA, the CDR3 is TGCGCCAGCAGGTACGGAGGGAGCTCCTACAATGAGCAGTTCTTC. The full variable domain, rest sourced from reference TRBV5-1 and TRBJ2-1, is KAGVTQTPRYLIKTRGQQVTLSCSPISGHRSVSWYQQTPGQGLQFLFEYFSETQRNKGNFPGRFSGRQFSNSRSEMNVSTLELGDSALYLCASRYGGSSYNEQFFGPGTRLTVL.

Details on this clone: Its ends do not fully match the called genes, so a read error is possible. The rearrangement uses TRBV7-9 and TRBJ1-1; 7 bases agree with TRBD1. The germline V gene has CDR1 SEHNR and CDR2 FQNEAQ (reference sequence). CDR3 length equals 13 residues. The chain's CDR3 is CSSSSGGATEAFF. CDR3 DNA sequence: TGTTCCAGCAGCTCAGGGGGAGCGACTGAAGCTTTCTTT.

The chain joins TRBV5-1 to TRBJ1-5; D may be TRBD1 (6 bases). Germline V lookup: CDR1 SGHRS, CDR2 YFSETQ. The CDR3 length is 15 residues. Trimming cost V 0 bases and J 7 bases, with 14 bases left between them. CDR3 coding DNA: TGCGCCAGCAGCTTGGTTCCAGGGGAAGGGCAGCCCCAGCATTTT. Amino acids: CASSLVPGEGQPQHF.

The rearrangement links TRBV13 to TRBJ2-3; TRBD2 aligns across 9 bases. The CDR3 sequence is 16 residues long. The V gene end was trimmed by 4 bases and the J gene end by 1 base; junction bases not matched to a gene: 6. The V gene's germline CDR1 is PRHDT and CDR2 FYEKMQ (reference sequence). CDR3 nucleotides: TGTGCCAGCAGCTCGAAGCGGGGGGACCGCACAGATACGCAGTATTTT. Amino acids: CASSSKRGDRTDTQYF.

The rearrangement links TRBV27 to TRBJ2-3; 11 positions match TRBD2. In germline, CDR1 is MNHEY, CDR2 SMNVEV (reference sequence). Unmatched junction bases numbered 12, after V lost 2 bases and J lost 2 bases. This CDR3 contains 19 residues. The CDR3 sequence is CASSLPSGILAGATDTQYF. CDR3 nucleotide sequence: TGTGCCAGCAGTTTACCCTCCGGGATACTAGCGGGGGCCACAGATACGCAGTATTTT.

This chain links TRBV27 with TRBJ1-2; weak D call: TRBD1 (6 bases). The length of the CDR3 is 13 residues. V was clipped by 5 bases and J by 8 bases, with 15 bases between them. Per germline, CDR1 MNHEY and CDR2 SMNVEV (reference sequence). CDR3 protein: CASSKNRVWGYTF. CDR3 DNA sequence: TGTGCCAGCAGTAAGAACAGGGTGTGGGGCTACACCTTC.

This chain's CDR3 is CASSSGQGRAYEQYF. CDR3 nucleotides: TGTGCCAGCAGCTCTGGACAGGGGAGGGCCTACGAGCAGTACTTC. The chain links TRBV6-5 to TRBJ2-7, with TRBD1 identical over 9 bases. Trimming at V came to 6 bases and at J to 2 bases, leaving 8 bases not matched to a gene. Germline-derived CDR1 and CDR2 are MNHEY and SVGAGI. CDR3 length: 15 amino acids.

The gene calls are TRBV6-1 and TRBJ1-2; 12 nucleotides agree with TRBD1. V lost 11 bases and J lost 7; bases outside the gene matches: 14. Germline loops: CDR1 MNHNS, CDR2 SASEGT. The CDR3 length is 15 residues. The CDR3 sequence is CAARDRGRGAGGYTF. The CDR3 nucleotides read TGTGCCGCACGGGACAGGGGGCGTGGGGCCGGTGGCTACACCTTC.

The chain uses TRBV10-3 and TRBJ2-3; D unresolved. The germline gives CDR1 ENHRY, CDR2 SYGVKD. The CDR3 has 14 residues. The V end was cut by 0 bases, the J end by 3 bases, with 7 bases between. In DNA, the CDR3 is TGTGCCATCAGTGAGTCTACCTATACAGATACGCAGTATTTT. This sequence encodes CAISESTYTDTQYF.

The V call is TRBV2, the J call TRBJ2-7; D is uncertain. This CDR3 has 12 amino acids. The germline V and J ends were trimmed by 5 bases and 6 bases, with 11 bases remaining between them. CDR1 is SNHLY and CDR2 is FYNNEI in the germline V gene. The CDR3 coding sequence is TGTGCCAGCAGTTGGCCGCCCGTCGAGCAGTACTTC. It encodes CASSWPPVEQYF.

The genes are TRBV10-2 and TRBJ2-4; D is unclear. Trimming left V 10 bases short and J 8 bases short, with 12 bases between. This CDR3 is 11 amino acids long. Germline loops: CDR1 WSHSY, CDR2 SAAADI. The chain's CDR3 is CATGEVYIQYF. The CDR3, as DNA: TGCGCCACCGGAGAGGTGTACATTCAGTACTTC.

In DNA form, the CDR3 reads TGTGCCAGCAGCCTACCTGGACAGACGACCGAAGAGACCCAGTACTTC. It translates to CASSLPGQTTEETQYF. The chain is built from TRBV28 and TRBJ2-5; TRBD1 might be the D (6 bases). Trimming took off 6 bases at V and 3 bases at J, with 20 bases between the two ends. Germline V gene sequence: CDR1 MDHEN, CDR2 SYDVKM. The CDR3 is 16 amino acids.

The V call is TRBV18, the J call TRBJ2-1; 8 bases are a match to TRBD2. Germline CDR1 reads KGHSH; CDR2 reads LQKENI. V was pared by 0 bases and J by 2 bases, with 6 bases of the junction left unmatched. CDR3 size: 17 residues. The CDR3 DNA reads as TGTGCCAGCTCACCACCTGCTAGCGGGCCTCCCTACAATGAGCAGTTCTTC. Amino acid sequence: CASSPPASGPPYNEQFF.

CDR3 in amino acids: CASSLDGEKLFF. CDR3 nucleotides: TGCGCCAGCAGCTTGGACGGTGAAAAACTGTTTTTT. The chain has TRBV5-1 and TRBJ1-4; D not resolved. The length of the CDR3 is 12 residues. Germline assignment: CDR1 SGHRS and CDR2 YFSETQ. Trimming took 0 bases from V and 7 from J, leaving 4 bases between them.

The V and J genes are TRBV6-5 and TRBJ1-1; no reliable D call. Germline V lookup: CDR1 MNHEY, CDR2 SVGAGI. Deletions cut 6 bases from V and 4 bases from J, with 18 bases between. The CDR3 has 15 amino acids. DNA for the CDR3: TGTGCCAGCAGACCCTCTCCCACCGGGGTCACTGAAGCTTTCTTT. Residues: CASRPSPTGVTEAFF.

The V gene is TRBV19, the J gene TRBJ2-3; D is possibly TRBD1 (5 bases). Germline CDR1 reads LNHDA; CDR2 reads SQIVND (reference sequence). The CDR3 covers 15 residues. Deletions cut 7 bases from V and 1 base from J, with 15 bases between. The CDR3 DNA reads as TGTGCCAGTACCCGTGGCAGGGTCGGCACAGATACGCAGTATTTT. Its translation is CASTRGRVGTDTQYF.